The next 30 T cell receptor beta chains were all read from a single sample in a study of shared clonotypes between healthy human individuals. The data were produced by immunoSEQ multiplex PCR, yet TCRdb's version contains in-frame clones alone and is incomplete. The top ten clones hold less than 2% of a sample with 640,000 or so clones, roughly 78% of them seen once. Sequencing was performed on memory CD4+ T cells sorted from blood. The subset: CD45RA-negative fraction. Receptor source: a woman aged 25 to 39 in good health.

This clone was counted a few times. J is TRBJ2-7 and V is TRBV28, with a weak D call TRBD2 (7 bases). V gave up 6 bases and J gave up 0 bases, with 18 bases separating them. From germline, CDR1 is MDHEN and CDR2 SYDVKM. The CDR3 is 16 amino acids. In DNA, the CDR3 is TGTGCCAGCAGGAGCCCACAGGGACTACACTCCTACGAGCAGTACTTC. Translation: CASRSPQGLHSYEQYF.

The rearrangement links TRBV6-5 to TRBJ1-2; D possibly corresponds to TRBD1 (5 bases). This CDR3 has 14 amino acids. V gave up 3 bases and J gave up 7 bases, with 15 bases separating them. Per the germline V gene, CDR1 is MNHEY and CDR2 is SVGAGI. CDR3 protein: CASSYGREISGYTF. CDR3 DNA: TGTGCCAGCAGTTATGGCAGGGAGATCAGTGGCTACACCTTC.

The rearrangement links TRBV4-2 to TRBJ2-1, with TRBD2 matching 8 bases. The CDR3 is 18 amino acids. Germline loops: CDR1 LGHNA, CDR2 YNFKEQ. J lost 7 bases, V lost 2 bases, and 16 bases had no gene match. CDR3 nucleotides: TGTGCCAGCAGCCAACCCCTCTCACCCAGCGGGAGTACTAATGAGCAGTTCTTC. It is translated as CASSQPLSPSGSTNEQFF.

This chain uses TRBV4-1 with TRBJ2-3; D unresolved. CDR1 and CDR2 (germline): MGHRA, YSYEKL. The CDR3 is made up of 15 amino acids. Deletions cut 2 bases from V and 4 bases from J, with 13 bases between. The CDR3 nucleotides are TGCGCCAGCAGCCAATGGGGTGCAGAAGCAGATACGCAGTATTTT. It is translated as CASSQWGAEADTQYF.

The chain employs TRBV29-1 and TRBJ1-2, with 7 positions matching TRBD1. J lost 11 bases, V lost 5 bases, and 5 bases had no gene match. Germline CDR1 and CDR2: SQVTM and ANQGSEA. CDR3 length: 10 residues. The CDR3 nucleotides are TGCAGCGTTTTTGGGACAGTGTACACCTTC. Translation: CSVFGTVYTF.

The rearrangement uses TRBV5-1 and TRBJ2-3; the match to TRBD1 covers 8 bases. The CDR3 covers 16 residues. CDR1 and CDR2 from the germline V gene are SGHRS and YFSETQ. J was trimmed by 0 bases and V by 5 bases; bases with no gene match: 8. The CDR3 spells CASRDGQGGSTDTQYF. In nucleotides, the CDR3 is TGCGCCAGCAGGGACGGACAGGGAGGTAGCACAGATACGCAGTATTTT.

The chain links TRBV30 to TRBJ2-7; TRBD2 is a possible D gene (6 bases). The CDR3 is made up of 14 amino acids. Trimming pared 4 bases from V and 3 bases from J, leaving 16 bases between. CDR1 is GTSNPN and CDR2 is SVGIG in the germline V gene (reference sequence). Here the CDR3 reads CAWTDGGLLYEQYF. CDR3 DNA sequence: TGTGCCTGGACCGACGGGGGACTCCTCTACGAGCAGTACTTC.

The chain has TRBV2 and TRBJ2-7; D gene ambiguous. Germline lookup yields CDR1 SNHLY and CDR2 FYNNEI. The CDR3 spans 15 residues. The V end lost 8 bases, the J end lost 2 bases, and 19 bases lay between the germline ends. CDR3 sequence: CASSEYLISAYEQYF. Written as DNA, the CDR3 is TGTGCCAGCTCCGAATACCTTATTTCCGCCTACGAGCAGTACTTC.

This sequence joins TRBV9 and TRBJ2-1; D is tentatively TRBD1 or TRBD2 (5 bases each). The CDR3 spans 15 residues. V lost 1 base and J 1 base, leaving 9 bases between the germline ends. Germline-derived CDR1 and CDR2 are SGDLS and YYNGEE. CDR3 protein: CASSVLGESYNEQFF. DNA of the CDR3: TGTGCCAGCAGCGTATTAGGGGAGTCCTACAATGAGCAGTTCTTC.

The chain joins TRBV5-1 to TRBJ2-3; D perhaps matches TRBD1 (6 bases). CDR3 length: 16 residues. CDR1 SGHRS and CDR2 YFSETQ come from the germline V gene. V lost 1 base and J lost 0, with 12 bases in between. The CDR3 DNA is TGCGCCAGCAGCTTGTTGGGGGCCCTTAGCACAGATACGCAGTATTTT. Its protein product is CASSLLGALSTDTQYF.

The chain carries TRBV7-3 and TRBJ2-5; possible D gene TRBD1, 8 bases. Trimming took off 5 bases at V and 5 bases at J, with 18 bases between the two ends. The CDR3 loop spans 15 amino acids. Germline loops: CDR1 SGHTA, CDR2 FQGTGA. The CDR3 coding sequence is TGTGCCAGCAGCGCAGGGGGCGGGAGAGGGGAGACCCAGTACTTC. Translation: CASSAGGGRGETQYF.

The rearrangement joins TRBV11-2 to TRBJ2-7, with D unclear. Trimming stripped 6 bases from V and 5 bases from J, with 17 bases between. Germline V lookup: CDR1 SGHAT, CDR2 FQNNGV. The CDR3 spans 14 residues. The CDR3 bases are TGTGCCAGCAGTAGGGTGCAGTTTAGTGACGAGCAGTACTTC. Amino acid sequence: CASSRVQFSDEQYF.

The J gene is TRBJ1-4, the V gene TRBV19; D uncertain. This CDR3 contains 14 residues. V lost 3 bases and J 4 bases, leaving 9 bases between the germline ends. In germline, CDR1 is LNHDA, CDR2 SQIVND (reference sequence). CDR3 DNA: TGTGCCAGTAGTATTGACGGAGATAATGAAAAACTGTTTTTT. Its protein product is CASSIDGDNEKLFF.

V is TRBV18 and J is TRBJ2-5, with D maybe TRBD1 (6 bases). This CDR3 is 14 amino acids long. V was trimmed by 0 bases and J by 4 bases, leaving 9 bases between them. CDR1 is KGHSH and CDR2 is LQKENI in the germline V gene. In DNA form, the CDR3 reads TGTGCCAGCTCACCACCGGCAGGGGTAGAGACCCAGTACTTC. It encodes CASSPPAGVETQYF.

The chain uses TRBV27 and TRBJ1-2; TRBD1 aligns across 8 bases. The CDR3 runs 13 residues. Losses at the gene ends were 5 bases for V and 8 bases for J; bases not matched to a gene: 7. Germline V gene sequence: CDR1 MNHEY, CDR2 SMNVEV (reference sequence). CDR3 nucleotide sequence: TGTGCCAGCAGTCCGAGACAGGGGCAGGGCTACACCTTC. Its translation: CASSPRQGQGYTF.

The chain carries TRBV28 and TRBJ1-5; a possible D gene is TRBD1 (6 bases). From germline, CDR1 is MDHEN and CDR2 SYDVKM. CDR3 length equals 14 residues. Deletions cut 8 bases from V and 0 bases from J, with 11 bases between. CDR3: CASLRDNSNQPQHF. In nucleotides, the CDR3 is TGTGCCAGCCTCCGGGACAATAGCAATCAGCCCCAGCATTTT.

J is TRBJ2-7 and V is TRBV10-1; 7 bases are shared with TRBD2. The V gene end was trimmed by 6 bases and the J gene end by 5 bases; junction bases not matched to a gene: 19. Germline V gene data show CDR1 as WNHNN and CDR2 as SYGVQD (reference sequence). The CDR3 consists of 17 residues. In DNA form, the CDR3 reads TGCGCCAGCAGCGAGGAGGAATGGCGGGAGTGTAAAGACGAGCAGTACTTC. This gives the protein CASSEEEWRECKDEQYF.

The chain links TRBV11-2 to TRBJ1-1; possible D gene TRBD1, 6 bases. CDR1 is SGHAT, CDR2 FQNNGV, per germline. The V gene lost 3 bases and the J gene lost 2 bases, with 22 bases spanning the gap. The CDR3 sequence is 18 residues long. DNA of the CDR3: TGTGCCAGCAGCTTTCACCCACGGGGGGGCGGAAGTAACACTGAAGCTTTCTTT. Translating it yields CASSFHPRGGGSNTEAFF.

This rearrangement joins TRBV19 to TRBJ1-1; the match to TRBD1 covers 7 bases. The CDR3 runs 15 residues. J gave up 4 bases and V 4 bases, and 9 bases lay outside the gene matches. In germline, CDR1 is LNHDA, CDR2 SQIVND (reference sequence). The CDR3 here is CASSKPTGVGTEAFF. The CDR3 nucleotides are TGTGCCAGTAGTAAACCCACAGGGGTCGGCACTGAAGCTTTCTTT. Filled out from reference TRBV19 and TRBJ1-1, the complete variable domain reads DGGITQSPKYLFRKEGQNVTLSCEQNLNHDAMYWYRQDPGQGLRLIYYSQIVNDFQKGDIAEGYSVSREKKESFPLTVTSAQKNPTAFYLCASSKPTGVGTEAFFGQGTRLTVV.

The chain recombines TRBV19 with TRBJ1-5; the D is unclear. This CDR3 region has 12 residues. Germline V gives CDR1 LNHDA, CDR2 SQIVND (reference sequence). V lost 7 bases and J 0 bases, leaving 4 bases between the germline ends. This chain's CDR3 is CASTTSNQPQHF. The CDR3, as DNA: TGTGCCAGTACGACTAGCAATCAGCCCCAGCATTTT. The full variable domain, with the rest looked up from reference TRBV19 and TRBJ1-5, is DGGITQSPKYLFRKEGQNVTLSCEQNLNHDAMYWYRQDPGQGLRLIYYSQIVNDFQKGDIAEGYSVSREKKESFPLTVTSAQKNPTAFYLCASTTSNQPQHFGDGTRLSIL.

This sequence joins TRBV10-1 and TRBJ2-5, with 8 bases aligning to TRBD1. The CDR3 runs to 14 residues. Losses at the gene ends were 2 bases for V and 5 bases for J; bases not matched to a gene: 4. The germline V gene encodes CDR1 WNHNN and CDR2 SYGVQD (reference sequence). The chain's CDR3 is CASSEGRGRETQYF. The DNA for the CDR3 is TGCGCCAGCAGTGAGGGCAGGGGGCGTGAGACCCAGTACTTC.

The chain combines TRBV18 with TRBJ2-7; TRBD1 or TRBD2 may be the D gene (5 bases each). CDR3 length: 14 amino acids. V gave up 3 bases and J gave up 1 base, with 10 bases separating them. Germline values: CDR1 KGHSH, CDR2 LQKENI. In DNA form, the CDR3 reads TGTGCCAGCTCACCTCTGGGGGAGTCCTACGAGCAGTACTTC. It codes for CASSPLGESYEQYF.

The CDR3 spells CASSLETGRTFTEAFF. CDR3 in DNA: TGTGCCAGCAGCCTTGAAACGGGACGGACGTTCACTGAAGCTTTCTTT. This chain uses TRBV7-6 with TRBJ1-1; D is possibly TRBD1 (5 bases). The length of the CDR3 is 16 residues. Germline CDR1 is SGHVS and CDR2 is FNYEAQ. With 5 bases removed from V and 4 bases from J, the gap between germline ends came to 20 bases.

The rearrangement links TRBV10-1 to TRBJ2-7; unclear D gene. Germline-derived CDR1 and CDR2 are WNHNN and SYGVQD (reference sequence). The CDR3 is 14 residues long. Trimming took off 6 bases at V and 4 bases at J, with 16 bases between the two ends. The CDR3 nucleotides are TGCGCCAGCAGCCGCGACCAGACGGCATACGAGCAGTACTTC. Its translation: CASSRDQTAYEQYF.

V gene TRBV7-9 combines with J gene TRBJ1-1, with a tentative D call TRBD1 (6 bases). Per the germline V gene, CDR1 is SEHNR and CDR2 is FQNEAQ (reference sequence). Trimming stripped 2 bases from V and 2 bases from J, with 21 bases between. This CDR3 contains 18 residues. In DNA, the CDR3 is TGTGCCAGCAGCTTATGGTTCGGGAGAGGACAGACTAACACTGAAGCTTTCTTT. Translation gives CASSLWFGRGQTNTEAFF.

V is TRBV18 and J is TRBJ1-1; no clear D. The CDR3 loop spans 16 amino acids. The V gene lost 1 base and the J gene lost 0 bases, with 12 bases spanning the gap. Germline CDR1 and CDR2: KGHSH and LQKENI. The CDR3 DNA is TGTGCCAGCTCACCACGGGCGAACCAGGTGAACACTGAAGCTTTCTTT. As protein: CASSPRANQVNTEAFF.

The chain links TRBV19 to TRBJ1-1; 8 bases are shared with TRBD1. Germline CDR1 is LNHDA and CDR2 is SQIVND (reference sequence). The CDR3 consists of 13 residues. J lost 6 bases, V lost 5 bases, and 5 bases had no gene match. The CDR3 spells CASSGQGFSEAFF. The CDR3 DNA sequence: TGTGCCAGTAGTGGACAGGGTTTCTCTGAAGCTTTCTTT.

This clone was observed once. The rearrangement joins TRBV11-2 to TRBJ2-7; 12 bases are shared with TRBD2. The CDR3 loop spans 15 amino acids. V trimming: 1 base; J trimming: 7 bases; junction bases outside the gene matches: 5. Germline V gives CDR1 SGHAT, CDR2 FQNNGV. The CDR3 nucleotides read TGTGCCAGCAGCTTAGGACTAGCGGGAGTATATGAGCAGTACTTC. Residues: CASSLGLAGVYEQYF.

The V gene is TRBV28, the J gene TRBJ1-3; maybe TRBD1 (6 bases). Trimming took off 3 bases at V and 4 bases at J, with 13 bases between the two ends. There are 15 residues in the CDR3. Per the germline V gene, CDR1 is MDHEN and CDR2 is SYDVKM. This CDR3 reads CASSLPQGYGNTIYF. In DNA form, the CDR3 reads TGTGCCAGCAGTTTGCCCCAGGGGTACGGAAACACCATATATTTT. The entire variable domain, with the rest obtained from reference TRBV28 and TRBJ1-3, is as follows: DVKVTQSSRYLVKRTGEKVFLECVQDMDHENMFWYRQDPGLGLRLIYFSYDVKMKEKGDIPEGYSVSREKKERFSLILESASTNQTSMYLCASSLPQGYGNTIYFGEGSWLTVV.

CDR3 residues: CASSPRQVVGQPQHF. CDR3 nucleotides: TGTGCCAGCTCACCACGCCAAGTGGTCGGTCAGCCCCAGCATTTT. This chain links TRBV18 with TRBJ1-5; D gene unclear. CDR1 and CDR2 (germline): KGHSH, LQKENI. The germline V and J ends were trimmed by 1 base and 6 bases, with 13 bases remaining between them. CDR3 length: 15 residues.